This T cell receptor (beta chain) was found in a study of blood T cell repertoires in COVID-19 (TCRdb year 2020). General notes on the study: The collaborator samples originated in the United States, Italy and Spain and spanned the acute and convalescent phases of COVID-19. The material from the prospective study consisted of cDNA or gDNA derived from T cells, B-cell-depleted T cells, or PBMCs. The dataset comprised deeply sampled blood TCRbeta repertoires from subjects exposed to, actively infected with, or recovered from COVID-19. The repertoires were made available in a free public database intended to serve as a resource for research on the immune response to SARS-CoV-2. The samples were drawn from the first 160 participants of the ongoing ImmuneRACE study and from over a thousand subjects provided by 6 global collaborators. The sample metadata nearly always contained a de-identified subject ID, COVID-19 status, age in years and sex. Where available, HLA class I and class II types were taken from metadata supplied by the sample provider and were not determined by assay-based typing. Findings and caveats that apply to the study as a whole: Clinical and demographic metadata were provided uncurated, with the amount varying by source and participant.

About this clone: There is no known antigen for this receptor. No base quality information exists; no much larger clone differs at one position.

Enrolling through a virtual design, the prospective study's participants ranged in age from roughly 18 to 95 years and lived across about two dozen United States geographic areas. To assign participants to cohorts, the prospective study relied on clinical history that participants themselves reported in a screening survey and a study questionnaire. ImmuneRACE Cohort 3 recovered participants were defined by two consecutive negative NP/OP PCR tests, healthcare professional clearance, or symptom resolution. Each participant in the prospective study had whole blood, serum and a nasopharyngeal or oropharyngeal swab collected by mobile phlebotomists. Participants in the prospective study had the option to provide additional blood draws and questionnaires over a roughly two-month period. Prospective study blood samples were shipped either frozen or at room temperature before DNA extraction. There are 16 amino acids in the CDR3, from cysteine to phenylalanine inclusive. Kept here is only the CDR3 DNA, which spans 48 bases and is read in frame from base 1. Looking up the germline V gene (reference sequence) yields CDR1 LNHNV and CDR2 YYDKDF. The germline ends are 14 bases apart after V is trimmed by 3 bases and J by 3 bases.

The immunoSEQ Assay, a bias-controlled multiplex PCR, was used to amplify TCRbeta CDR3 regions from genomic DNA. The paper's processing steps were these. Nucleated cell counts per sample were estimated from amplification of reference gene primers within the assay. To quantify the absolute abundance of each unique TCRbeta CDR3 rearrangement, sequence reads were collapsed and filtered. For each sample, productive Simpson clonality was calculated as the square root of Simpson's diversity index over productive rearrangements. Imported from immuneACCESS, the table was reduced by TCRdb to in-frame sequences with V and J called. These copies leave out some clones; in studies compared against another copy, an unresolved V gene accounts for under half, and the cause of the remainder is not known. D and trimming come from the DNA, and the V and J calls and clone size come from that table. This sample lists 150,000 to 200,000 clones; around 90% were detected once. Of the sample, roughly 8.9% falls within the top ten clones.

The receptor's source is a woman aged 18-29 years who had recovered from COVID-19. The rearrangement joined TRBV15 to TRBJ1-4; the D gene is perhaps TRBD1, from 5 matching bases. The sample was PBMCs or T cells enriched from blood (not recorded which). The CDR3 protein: CATSSPRTSSNEKLFF. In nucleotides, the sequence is TGTGCCACCAGCAGCCCCAGGACATCCTCTAATGAAAAACTGTTTTTT.